Presented here are 10 T cell receptor beta chains from one specimen sequenced in a study of radiotherapy plus CTLA-4 blockade in lung cancer. Libraries were prepared by immunoSEQ multiplex PCR; TCRdb keeps only in-frame clonotypes and omits some of them. The sample has about 73,000 clones; roughly 91% are singletons. The specimen comprised peripheral blood, sampled from a patient treated with radiotherapy plus ipilimumab. Every receptor here comes from a human donor with non-small cell lung cancer that progressed on radiotherapy plus ipilimumab.

This chain uses TRBV6-5 with TRBJ2-7; 7 bases map to TRBD1. Looked up from germline, CDR1 is MNHEY and CDR2 is SVGAGI. The CDR3 has 15 amino acids. Trimming cost V 4 bases and J 5 bases; bases outside gene matches: 11. The CDR3 sequence: CASSLKRQGLNEQYF. For the CDR3, the DNA is TGTGCCAGCAGTTTAAAAAGACAGGGTTTGAACGAGCAGTACTTC.

This chain connects TRBV2 to TRBJ1-2; 9 bases line up with TRBD1. Germline V gene lookup returns CDR1 SNHLY and CDR2 FYNNEI. The CDR3 runs to 14 residues. V was pared by 7 bases and J by 3 bases, with 6 bases of the junction left unmatched. The CDR3 loop reads CASKRDRVDYGYTF. The CDR3 bases are TGTGCCAGCAAAAGGGACAGGGTAGACTATGGCTACACCTTC. Based on the CDR3 plus reference TRBV2 and TRBJ1-2, the full variable domain is EPEVTQTPSHQVTQMGQEVILRCVPISNHLYFYWYRQILGQKVEFLVSFYNNEISEKSEIFDDQFSVERPDGSNFTLKIRSTKLEDSAMYFCASKRDRVDYGYTFGSGTRLTVV.

The V call is TRBV4-1, the J call TRBJ1-1; D ambiguous. The CDR3 totals 14 residues. V shed 0 bases and J shed 5 bases, with 10 bases lying between them. The germline V gene encodes CDR1 MGHRA and CDR2 YSYEKL. CDR3 coding DNA: TGCGCCAGCAGCCAAGAGGGGAGTTGGACTGAAGCTTTCTTT. Its protein is CASSQEGSWTEAFF.

This clone was observed a handful of times. This chain uses TRBV27 with TRBJ2-7, with 8 bases lining up with TRBD1. The germline gives CDR1 MNHEY, CDR2 SMNVEV (reference sequence). The CDR3 is made up of 12 amino acids. V shed 6 bases, J shed 7 bases, and the junction held 5 bases outside the gene matches. CDR3 nucleotide sequence: TGTGCCAGCAGGGACAGGGTTGGGGAGCAGTACTTC. It codes for CASRDRVGEQYF.

The chain employs TRBV6-1 and TRBJ2-2; 13 bases are shared with TRBD2. V lost 2 bases to trimming and J lost 6 bases; unmatched junction nucleotides: 3. Germline CDR1 is MNHNS and CDR2 is SASEGT. This CDR3 is 16 amino acids long. CDR3 amino acids: CASSETSGRAAGELFF. The CDR3 nucleotides are TGTGCCAGCAGTGAAACTAGCGGGAGGGCGGCCGGGGAGCTGTTTTTT.

J is TRBJ2-7 and V is TRBV4-1, with a weak D call TRBD1 (5 bases). V was pared by 3 bases and J by 2 bases, with 8 bases between. The CDR3 is 13 amino acids. Germline V lookup: CDR1 MGHRA, CDR2 YSYEKL. CDR3: CASSQTETYEQYF. The CDR3 bases are TGCGCCAGCAGCCAGACAGAGACCTACGAGCAGTACTTC.

V is TRBV28 and J is TRBJ2-2, with D tentatively TRBD1 or TRBD2 (6 bases each). Trimming removed 7 bases from V and 4 bases from J, with 19 bases in between. The CDR3 is 16 amino acids. In germline, CDR1 is MDHEN, CDR2 SYDVKM. The CDR3: CASNKVTGAITGELFF. The CDR3, as DNA: TGTGCCAGCAATAAGGTCACGGGGGCGATCACCGGGGAGCTGTTTTTT.

This rearrangement joins TRBV5-1 to TRBJ2-5; D is unclear. The J call may be faulty, since TRBJ2-7 better matches the DNA end. This CDR3 contains 14 residues. The V gene's germline CDR1 is SGHRS and CDR2 YFSETQ. The CDR3 nucleotides read TGCGCCAGCAGCTTGGTGGGTGGTGGATACGAGCAGTACTTC. Encoded protein: CASSLVGGGYEQYF.

In nucleotides, the CDR3 is TGTGCCAGCCGACGGGGGGGCGAAAAACTGTTTTTT. Its translation: CASRRGGEKLFF. V and J are TRBV6-5 and TRBJ1-4; D is perhaps TRBD1 (6 bases). Germline lookup yields CDR1 MNHEY and CDR2 SVGAGI. The CDR3 spans 12 residues. V was shortened by 8 bases and J by 8 bases, with 12 bases between the two germline ends.

The gene calls are TRBV5-1 and TRBJ2-1; 7 bases line up with TRBD2. The junction had 15 bases not matched to a gene; V was cut back by 0 bases and J by 6 bases. There are 18 residues in the CDR3. Germline values: CDR1 SGHRS, CDR2 YFSETQ. This chain's CDR3 is CASSLEVLRTSDTNEQFF. CDR3 DNA sequence: TGCGCCAGCAGCTTGGAGGTCTTACGAACTAGCGATACCAATGAGCAGTTCTTC.